Sequencing of this TCR beta chain was carried out in a study of cytomegalovirus exposure and HLA in healthy donors. From germline, CDR1 is MGHRA and CDR2 YSYEKL. Trimming pared 4 bases from V and 5 bases from J, leaving 17 bases between. This CDR3 has 15 amino acids. For this clone: Its antigen is not known.

Findings and caveats of the study: In a later analysis, at a false discovery rate of 0.05, fewer than 20,000 TCR beta sequences were associated with HLA alleles.

Vbeta (60) and Jbeta (13) primers were used in the PCR. Libraries were prepared by immunoSEQ multiplex PCR; TCRdb keeps only in-frame clonotypes and omits some of them. Of 90,000 to 120,000 clones listed, 60% to 80% are singletons. This TCR was recovered from a man aged 50-59 years in good health and CMV-seropositive. Sequencing was done on a sample of PBMCs. The chain is built from TRBV4-1 and TRBJ1-1; tentatively, D is TRBD1 (5 bases). The DNA of the CDR3 is TGCGCCAGCAGCCGCCTGCCTGGCGGGGGGACTGAAGCTTTCTTT. Its protein is CASSRLPGGGTEAFF.